This T cell receptor beta chain stems from a study of identical twins. CDR1 is MNHEY and CDR2 is SVGAGI in the germline V gene. The CDR3 extends over 16 amino acids. The V end was cut by 2 bases, the J end by 5 bases, with 16 bases between. This clonotype has more than one count but fewer than ten. TCRdb re-called the 5' RACE reads through MiXCR, storing one row per CDR3 protein. This sample carries under 900,000 distinct CDR3 sequences, approximately 18% of them seen once, and the ten largest clones take around 12%. The same specimen was also included in a second study, on T cells expressing NK-cell markers. Per that study: Serological testing identified seven of the eight sequenced donors as HCMV-seropositive and one as seronegative.

This receptor was obtained from a woman aged 18-29 years in good health. V and J are TRBV6-5 and TRBJ2-1; no clear D. Sequencing was done on a sample of PBMCs. CDR3: CASSYGRSQAHNEQFF. The CDR3 region has the DNA TGTGCCAGCAGTTACGGTCGGAGCCAGGCCCACAATGAGCAGTTCTTC.